This T cell receptor beta chain is from a study of early T cells in non-severe SARS-CoV-2 infection. Study-level background: Sequenced bulk RNA came from whole blood that was unsorted, and chains were unpaired.

Study outcomes and limitations: VDJdb matching favored anti-spike CD8 responses, missing private and CD4 specificities.

As part of library construction, unique molecular identifiers were attached to individual cDNA molecules. TCRdb recomputed calls from the 5' RACE reads with MiXCR, one row per CDR3 protein. This table has approximately 29,000 distinct CDR3 sequences, under 7.5% appearing once. This clonotype occurred many times. The antigen remains unidentified. This receptor was obtained from an adult who was a healthcare worker with PCR-confirmed SARS-CoV-2 infection or an uninfected control (not recorded which). Specimen: whole blood.

CDR3 coding DNA: TGCAGCGCTGGGGCAGGGGATGGAGTCACTGAAGCTTTCTTT. Residues: CSAGAGDGVTEAFF. This rearrangement joins TRBV29-1 to TRBJ1-1; a weak D match, TRBD1 (6 bases). Looked up from germline, CDR1 is SQVTM and CDR2 is ANQGSEA. The CDR3 loop spans 14 amino acids. V shed 7 bases and J shed 4 bases, with 19 bases lying between them.